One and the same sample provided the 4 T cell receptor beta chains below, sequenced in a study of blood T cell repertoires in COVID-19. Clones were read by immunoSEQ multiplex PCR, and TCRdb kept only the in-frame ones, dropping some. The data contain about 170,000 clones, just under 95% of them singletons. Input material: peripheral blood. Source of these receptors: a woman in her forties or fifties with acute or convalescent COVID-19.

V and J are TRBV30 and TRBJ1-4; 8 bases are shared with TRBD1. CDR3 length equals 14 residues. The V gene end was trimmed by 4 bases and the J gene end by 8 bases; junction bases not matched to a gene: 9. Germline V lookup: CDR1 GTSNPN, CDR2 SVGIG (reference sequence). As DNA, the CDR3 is TGTGCCTGGACCCCCGGACAGGGTGGAGAAAAACTGTTTTTT. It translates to CAWTPGQGGEKLFF.

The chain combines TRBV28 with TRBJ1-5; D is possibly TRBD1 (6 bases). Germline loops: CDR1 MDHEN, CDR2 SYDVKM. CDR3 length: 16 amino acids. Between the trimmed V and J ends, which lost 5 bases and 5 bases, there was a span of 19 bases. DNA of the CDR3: TGTGCCAGCAGTATGGCAGGACAGCCATCGGATCAGCCCCAGCATTTT. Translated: CASSMAGQPSDQPQHF. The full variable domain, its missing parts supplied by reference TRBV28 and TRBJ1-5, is DVKVTQSSRYLVKRTGEKVFLECVQDMDHENMFWYRQDPGLGLRLIYFSYDVKMKEKGDIPEGYSVSREKKERFSLILESASTNQTSMYLCASSMAGQPSDQPQHFGDGTRLSIL.

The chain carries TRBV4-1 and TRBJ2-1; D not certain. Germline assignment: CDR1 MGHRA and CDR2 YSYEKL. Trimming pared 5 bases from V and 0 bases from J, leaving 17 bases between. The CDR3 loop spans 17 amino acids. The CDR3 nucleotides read TGCGCCAGCAGCGTATTGTCCGGTACGAGCTCCTACAATGAGCAGTTCTTC. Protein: CASSVLSGTSSYNEQFF.

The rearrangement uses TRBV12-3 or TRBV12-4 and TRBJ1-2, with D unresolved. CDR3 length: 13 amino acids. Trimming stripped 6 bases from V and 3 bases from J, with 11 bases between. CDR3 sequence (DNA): TGTGCCAGCAGCCCTGACACCTACTATGGCTACACCTTC. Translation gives CASSPDTYYGYTF.